Presented here are 18 T cell receptor beta chains from one specimen sequenced in a study of blood T cell repertoires in COVID-19 (TCRdb year 2020). The library was prepared using the immunoSEQ multiplex PCR assay. The table comes from immuneACCESS by way of TCRdb, which keeps in-frame sequences with V and J called. Part of the clones is missing from these tables; in studies checked, under half for an unresolved V gene and the rest for unknown reasons. Present in this sample are about 160,000 clones, 90% to 95% of which were seen just once. The top ten hold 2% of the sample. Sequencing was carried out using peripheral blood. These receptor sequences come from a woman in her sixties or seventies with COVID-19, enrolled during active disease.

The rearrangement links TRBV7-8 to TRBJ1-2; tentatively, D is TRBD1 (6 bases). CDR1 and CDR2 (germline): SGHVS, FQNEAQ. CDR3 length: 15 residues. Trimming stripped 6 bases from V and 1 base from J, with 15 bases between. The CDR3 spells CASSQDRIINYGYTF. In nucleotides, the CDR3 is TGTGCCAGCAGTCAGGACAGAATCATTAACTATGGCTACACCTTC.

The chain links TRBV10-3 to TRBJ1-2; 7 nucleotides line up with TRBD1. Per the germline V gene, CDR1 is ENHRY and CDR2 is SYGVKD. The CDR3 contains 15 residues. The junction had 10 bases not matched to a gene; V was cut back by 5 bases and J by 4 bases. The CDR3 region has the DNA TGTGCCATCAGTCCTTGGGACAGCGGAAGCTATGGCTACACCTTC. The encoded protein is CAISPWDSGSYGYTF.

The chain carries TRBV4-3 and TRBJ1-5; the D gene is possibly TRBD1 (6 bases). V lost 1 base to trimming and J lost 6 bases, with 13 bases between them. There are 15 residues in the CDR3. CDR1 and CDR2 (germline): LGHNA, YSLEER. The CDR3 DNA reads TGCGCCAGCAGCCAAGCTCGGGGGGCGGCTCAGCCCCAGCATTTT. It is translated as CASSQARGAAQPQHF.

The chain combines TRBV19 with TRBJ1-2; D gene unclear. Germline V gene data show CDR1 as LNHDA and CDR2 as SQIVND (reference sequence). This CDR3 comprises 16 residues. V lost 3 bases and J lost 0, with 14 bases in between. CDR3 sequence (DNA): TGTGCCAGTAGTATGCCCCAGACACGAGCTAACTATGGCTACACCTTC. This encodes CASSMPQTRANYGYTF.

CDR3 region: CASSWNRAETEAFF. CDR3 nucleotide sequence: TGTGCCAGCAGTTGGAACAGGGCTGAGACCGAAGCTTTCTTT. V gene TRBV6-5 combines with J gene TRBJ1-1; TRBD1 is a possible D gene (6 bases). The CDR3 totals 14 residues. The V and J ends lost 4 bases and 8 bases respectively, with 17 bases between them. Looked up from germline, CDR1 is MNHEY and CDR2 is SVGAGI.

This chain uses TRBV7-9 with TRBJ2-5; D is unresolved. Germline lookup yields CDR1 SEHNR and CDR2 FQNEAQ (reference sequence). The CDR3 consists of 12 residues. V was cut by 4 bases and J by 5 bases, with 8 bases left in between. The CDR3, as DNA: TGTGCCAGCAGCTCGTATCCGGAGACCCAGTACTTC. It encodes CASSSYPETQYF.

This sequence joins TRBV7-9 and TRBJ1-2; 11 nucleotides agree with TRBD1. Per germline, CDR1 SEHNR and CDR2 FQNEAQ (reference sequence). This CDR3 has 16 amino acids. V lost 2 bases and J lost 3; bases outside the gene matches: 5. CDR3 in DNA: TGTGCCAGCAGCTTAACCTGGACAGGGGGCTACTATGGCTACACCTTC. Translating gives CASSLTWTGGYYGYTF.

This chain joins TRBV19 and TRBJ1-2; TRBD1 aligns across 9 bases. Germline CDR1 LNHDA, CDR2 SQIVND (reference sequence). The CDR3 covers 13 residues. V trimming: 7 bases; J trimming: 7 bases; junction bases outside the gene matches: 7. CDR3 coding DNA: TGTGCCAGTACCCAGGACAGGGGCGTTGGCTACACCTTC. Translation gives CASTQDRGVGYTF.

The chain combines TRBV7-2 with TRBJ1-5; 8 positions match TRBD1. The V gene end was trimmed by 5 bases and the J gene end by 5 bases; junction bases not matched to a gene: 2. This CDR3 is built from 13 residues. The V gene's germline CDR1 is SGHTA and CDR2 FQGNSA. The CDR3 loop is CASSVQGDQPQHF. In DNA, the CDR3 is TGTGCCAGCAGCGTACAGGGGGATCAGCCCCAGCATTTT.

This clone has a single count. The rearrangement joins TRBV7-8 to TRBJ1-6; 9 bases agree with TRBD1. The CDR3 loop spans 14 amino acids. V lost 1 base to trimming and J lost 14 bases; unmatched junction nucleotides: 6. Germline V gene lookup returns CDR1 SGHVS and CDR2 FQNEAQ. The chain's CDR3 is CASSLGEQGATLHF. CDR3 bases: TGTGCCAGCAGCTTAGGGGAACAGGGGGCCACCCTCCACTTT.

The chain joins TRBV5-1 to TRBJ2-2; 9 bases line up with TRBD1. The ends lost 0 bases at V and 0 bases at J; junction bases unmatched: 3. CDR3 length: 17 amino acids. Looked up from germline, CDR1 is SGHRS and CDR2 is YFSETQ. CDR3 sequence: CASSLEGTGTNTGELFF. CDR3 DNA: TGCGCCAGCAGCTTGGAGGGGACAGGGACGAACACCGGGGAGCTGTTTTTT.

The rearrangement links TRBV7-9 to TRBJ2-3; 7 bases align to TRBD1. Germline loops: CDR1 SEHNR, CDR2 FQNEAQ (reference sequence). Trimming cost V 10 bases and J 0 bases; bases outside gene matches: 4. The CDR3 length is 13 residues. The DNA for the CDR3 is TGTGCCACCGGGGACAGAAGCACAGATACGCAGTATTTT. Translating gives CATGDRSTDTQYF.

This rearrangement joins TRBV7-2 to TRBJ2-3, with 8 bases that match TRBD2. Germline assignment: CDR1 SGHTA and CDR2 FQGNSA. The CDR3 contains 15 residues. V lost 3 bases and J lost 3; bases outside the gene matches: 5. The CDR3 here is CASSFTGTRTDTQYF. The DNA of the CDR3 is TGTGCCAGCAGCTTTACCGGGACTAGGACAGATACGCAGTATTTT. Full variable domain (missing parts from reference TRBV7-2 and TRBJ2-3): GAGVSQSPSNKVTEKGKDVELRCDPISGHTALYWYRQSLGQGLEFLIYFQGNSAPDKSGLPSDRFSAERTGGSVSTLTIQRTQQEDSAVYLCASSFTGTRTDTQYFGPGTRLTVL.

This rearrangement joins TRBV30 to TRBJ2-7, with 9 bases fitting TRBD2. The V segment lost 3 bases and the J segment 6 bases; nucleotides outside the gene matches: 6. Germline CDR1 reads GTSNPN; CDR2 reads SVGIG (reference sequence). The CDR3 has 13 amino acids. The CDR3 region has the DNA TGTGCCTGGAGCCGGCGGGGGGGTGGCGAGCAGTACTTC. Its translation: CAWSRRGGGEQYF.

The J gene is TRBJ1-5, the V gene TRBV19; D is unclear. V dropped 2 bases and J dropped 4 bases, with 3 bases sitting between them. Germline V gene data show CDR1 as LNHDA and CDR2 as SQIVND (reference sequence). This CDR3 region has 12 residues. CDR3: CASSIPNQPQHF. The CDR3 nucleotides read TGTGCCAGTAGTATACCGAATCAGCCCCAGCATTTT.

The chain links TRBV19 to TRBJ1-5, with D possibly TRBD1 on 5 matching bases. CDR1 and CDR2 from the germline V gene are LNHDA and SQIVND (reference sequence). This CDR3 has 15 residues. V lost 2 bases and J 7 bases, leaving 15 bases between the germline ends. Here the CDR3 reads CASSIWGDPSQPQHF. CDR3 coding DNA: TGTGCCAGTAGTATATGGGGGGATCCCTCCCAGCCCCAGCATTTT.

The rearrangement links TRBV6-6 to TRBJ2-5; TRBD2 matches at 10 bases. The CDR3 spans 19 residues. The junction had 17 bases not matched to a gene; V was cut back by 5 bases and J by 2 bases. Germline V lookup: CDR1 MNHNY, CDR2 SVGAGI (reference sequence). The chain's CDR3 is CASSPRVYERGGGQETQYF. The CDR3 DNA reads TGTGCCAGCAGTCCCCGAGTTTACGAGCGGGGGGGCGGGCAAGAGACCCAGTACTTC.

The rearrangement joins TRBV7-7 to TRBJ1-6, with 8 positions matching TRBD1. In germline, CDR1 is SSHAT, CDR2 FNYEAQ (reference sequence). Trimming at V came to 5 bases and at J to 6 bases, leaving 9 bases not matched to a gene. The CDR3 sequence is 16 residues long. The CDR3 spells CASSTRGLLSNSPLHF. As DNA, the CDR3 is TGTGCCAGCAGCACCAGGGGGCTTTTAAGTAATTCACCCCTCCACTTT.